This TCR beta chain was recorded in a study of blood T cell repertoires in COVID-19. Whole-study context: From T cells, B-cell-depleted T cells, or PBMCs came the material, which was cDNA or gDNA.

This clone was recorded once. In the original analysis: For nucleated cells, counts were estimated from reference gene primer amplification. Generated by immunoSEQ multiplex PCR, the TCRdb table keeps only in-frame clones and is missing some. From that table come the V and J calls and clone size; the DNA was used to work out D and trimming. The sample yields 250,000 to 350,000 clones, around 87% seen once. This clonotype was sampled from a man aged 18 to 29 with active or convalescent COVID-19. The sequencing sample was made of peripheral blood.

The CDR3 bases are TGTGCCAGCAGCTTTGCGGGAACGCTCGACGAGCAGTACTTC. It translates to CASSFAGTLDEQYF. J is TRBJ2-7 and V is TRBV7-9; D may be TRBD2 (6 bases). Germline loops: CDR1 SEHNR, CDR2 FQNEAQ (reference sequence). This CDR3 has 14 residues. Trimming cost V 3 bases and J 5 bases, with 14 bases left between them.